This T cell receptor (beta chain) was observed in a study of T cell responses to AZD1222 COVID-19 vaccine. Regarding the study as a whole: Spike-spanning, vaccine-associated CD4 TCRs were dominant at 160-218 and 743-854. Compared with day 0, the breadth and depth of the Spike-specific TCR repertoire rose significantly after two doses of AZD1222.

The protocol was immunoSEQ multiplex PCR, while the TCRdb copy is restricted to in-frame clones and leaves out a portion. This sample has about 170,000 clones; 90% occur once, and the top ten carry roughly 1.6%. The CDR3 length is 12 residues. Trimming pared 7 bases from V and 6 bases from J, leaving 14 bases between. Germline assignment: CDR1 SQVTM and CDR2 ANQGSEA. This clone was counted a single time. Antigen specificity is unknown. The sample was peripheral blood, taken on day 0 of AZD1222 vaccination. The origin of this receptor is an adult in good health. The chain joins TRBV29-1 to TRBJ2-3; D uncertain. In DNA form, the CDR3 reads TGCAGCGGTAAACTTCCCCCCGATACGCAGTATTTT. This sequence encodes CSGKLPPDTQYF.